These 4 T cell receptor beta chains share one sample of origin, sequenced in a study of shared clonotypes between healthy human individuals. Assay: immunoSEQ multiplex PCR; the TCRdb copy retains only in-frame clones and omits some. This table holds roughly 1,600,000 clones, approximately 98.5% found once. The sample was naive CD4+ T cells sorted from blood. The subset was: CD45RA+ positively selected. These receptor sequences come from a man under 40 in good health.

The genes are TRBV11-2 and TRBJ2-6; tentatively, D is TRBD1 (6 bases). Germline V gene sequence: CDR1 SGHAT, CDR2 FQNNGV. Trimming pared 5 bases from V and 0 bases from J, leaving 17 bases between. The CDR3 extends over 18 amino acids. The CDR3 here is CASSALGAHYSGANVLTF. CDR3 DNA: TGTGCCAGCAGCGCCTTGGGGGCTCATTACTCTGGGGCCAACGTCCTGACTTTC.

J is TRBJ2-2 and V is TRBV29-1; 8 bases are a match to TRBD2. CDR1 and CDR2 (germline): SQVTM, ANQGSEA. The length of the CDR3 is 14 residues. The CDR3: CIPNHAGGEGELFF. The CDR3 coding sequence is TGCATCCCTAATCACGCGGGGGGTGAAGGGGAGCTGTTTTTT.

This clone was detected once. The J gene is TRBJ2-7, the V gene TRBV11-2; D remains unclear. This CDR3 region has 15 residues. Between the trimmed V and J ends, which lost 5 bases and 1 base, there was a span of 15 bases. Germline CDR1 SGHAT, CDR2 FQNNGV. The CDR3 here is CASSRSDGFSYEQYF. CDR3 bases: TGTGCCAGCAGCCGATCGGACGGTTTTTCCTACGAGCAGTACTTC.

The chain carries TRBV2 and TRBJ1-5, with D tentatively TRBD1 (6 bases). The CDR3 is 15 amino acids. Trimming removed 6 bases at V and 7 bases at J, with 19 bases between. The germline V gene has CDR1 SNHLY and CDR2 FYNNEI. The CDR3 coding sequence is TGTGCCAGCAGGGCTGACAGGCCTTGGGGCCAGCCCCAGCATTTT. This translates into CASRADRPWGQPQHF.